This T cell receptor (beta chain) appears in the sequencing data of a study of PD-1 blockade in mismatch repair-deficient tumors. Sequencing was performed with immunoSEQ multiplex PCR; in TCRdb, only in-frame clones are kept and a portion is missing. The sample lists about 68,000 clones; about 72% were seen once. All patients were mismatch repair deficient, assessed by either PCR or immunohistochemistry. Germline CDR1 LNHNV, CDR2 YYDKDF (reference sequence). With 3 bases removed from V and 5 bases from J, the gap between germline ends came to 16 bases. The CDR3 runs to 15 residues. Material: peripheral blood, obtained 2 weeks after starting pembrolizumab. The chain carries TRBV15 and TRBJ2-5; no clear D. This receptor was identified in an adult with mismatch repair-deficient cancer. The CDR3: CATSSVGREYETQYF. Here the CDR3 DNA reads TGTGCCACCAGCAGCGTAGGTCGAGAGTACGAGACCCAGTACTTC. The variable domain in full, completed from reference TRBV15 and TRBJ2-5, reads DAMVIQNPRYQVTQFGKPVTLSCSQTLNHNVMYWYQQKSSQAPKLLFHYYDKDFNNEADTPDNFQSRRPNTSFCFLDIRSPGLGDTAMYLCATSSVGREYETQYFGPGTRLLVL.